The rows below give T cell receptor beta chains drawn from one sample of a study of T cells in localized non-small cell lung cancer. Clones were sequenced by immunoSEQ multiplex PCR, and TCRdb holds only the in-frame ones, with some missing. The sample includes approximately 80,000 clones, 80% of them seen just once. The material was peripheral blood, obtained before any cancer treatment. The receptors come from a female donor over 55 with stage I lung adenocarcinoma. Each CDR3 is given with its conserved first and last residue.

>TRBJ1-4|15|TRBV9
CASSVGVLPAEKLFF
>TRBJ1-2|13|TRBV4-2
CASSHYDHYGYTF
>TRBJ1-1|14|TRBV4-2
CASSLGQGNTEAFF
>TRBJ2-7|11|TRBV27
CASSSRWEQYF
>TRBJ2-1|12|TRBV30
CAWSWVSGTKFF
>TRBJ2-7|17|TRBV4-3
CASSQDRTSGTSYEQYF
>TRBJ1-2|15|TRBV4-3
CASSQGDGELGGYTF
>TRBJ1-2|14|TRBV5-4
CASHRRLGDYGYTF
>TRBJ1-1|16|TRBV7-7
CASSWGTGGAFPEAFF
>TRBJ1-2|13|TRBV2
CASSGDSSYGYTF
>TRBJ2-7|16|TRBV10-3
CAISEGTGGHLYEQYF
>TRBJ2-3|16|TRBV7-9
CASSLVSSGSGDTQYF
>TRBJ1-5|14|TRBV6-5
CASTPPGSNQPQHF
>.|16|TRBV5-6
CASSLGATGLSYEQYF
>TRBJ2-7|11|TRBV19
CASRSSYEQYF
>TRBJ2-1|16|TRBV19
CASSSPTRGHVNEQFF
>TRBJ1-1|10|TRBV6-5
CASIGFEAFF
>TRBJ1-4|13|TRBV18
CASSPATNEKLFF
>TRBJ2-1|16|TRBV7-9
CASSPSDPGSYNEQFF
>TRBJ2-5|15|TRBV14
CASSPLQGTQETQYF
>TRBJ1-1|14|TRBV27
CASSSSSRGTEAFF
>TRBJ2-1|16|TRBV9
CASSGGRGYTVGEQFF
>TRBJ2-7|17|TRBV5-1
CASSTVPPGQLSYEQYF
>TRBJ2-7|15|TRBV4-2
CASSQAAGGTYEQYF
>TRBJ2-7|13|TRBV5-1
CASSPRSSYEQYF
>TRBJ1-3|15|TRBV19
CASSLTLNSGNTIYF
>TRBJ2-6|22|TRBV21-1
CASSKFLGGGSDQSSGANVLTF
>TRBJ1-1|14|TRBV28
CASRPNTGIGEAFF
>TRBJ2-3|15|TRBV9
CASSPGTLRTDTQYF
>TRBJ2-1|15|TRBV30
CAWSVGQGTYNEQFF
>TRBJ2-3|14|TRBV5-1
CASSFSRGPDTQYF
>TRBJ2-2|13|TRBV5-1
CASSEWGGGELFF
>TRBJ1-2|14|TRBV6-1
CASSPYSGAYGYTF
>TRBJ2-3|14|TRBV5-6
CASSSTLSPDTQYF
>TRBJ2-6|16|TRBV12-5
CASGFFQGTGANVLTF
>TRBJ2-3|12|TRBV25-1
CASKDRRDTQYF
>TRBJ2-1|15|TRBV27
CASSRSQTAYNEQFF
>TRBJ2-1|18|TRBV9
CASSVGIAGYNTYNEQFF
>TRBJ1-1|11|TRBV19
CASSGRSEAFF
>TRBJ2-7|14|TRBV7-7
CASSLDGGSYEQYF
>TRBJ1-5|14|TRBV6-1
CASRYRGRDQPQHF
>TRBJ1-1|13|TRBV11-1
CASSSAANTEAFF
>TRBJ2-5|14|TRBV5-6
CASSWGLYQETQYF
>TRBJ2-2|12|TRBV30
CAWSLWTGELFF
>TRBJ1-5|15|TRBV7-9
CASSLEGQSNQPQHF
>TRBJ2-3|14|TRBV9
CASSQRTFTDTQYF
>TRBJ2-7|11|TRBV10-3
CAISPSGSLYF
>TRBJ2-7|13|TRBV7-6
CASSLEYLYEQYF
>TRBJ2-1|15|TRBV27
CASSLTSGRENEQFF
>TRBJ2-5|16|TRBV30
CAWSGPSGGRSETQYF
>TRBJ1-5|15|TRBV7-2
CASSLATGLGQPQHF
>TRBJ2-3|15|TRBV25-1
CASSDLGQVTDTQYF
>TRBJ1-3|12|TRBV28
CASNSAGNTIYF
>TRBJ1-2|13|TRBV29-1
CSVVGRLSVGYTF
>TRBJ2-1|14|TRBV9
CASTELLGGNEQFF
>TRBJ1-1|15|TRBV6-5
CASRNRDLRVGVAFF
>TRBJ2-2|17|TRBV11-3
CASSLEGQGTNTGELFF
>TRBJ1-1|13|TRBV6-4
CASSAEMNTEAFF
>TRBJ2-7|13|TRBV2
CASSGLAEYEQYF